The 25 T cell receptor beta chains given below trace back to one sample, sequenced in a study of technical replicates of blood from a handful of donors. Only in-frame clones appear in the TCRdb table, and some are missing; sequencing was by immunoSEQ multiplex PCR. The top ten hold about 0.4% of the sample, which has approximately 82,000 clones, more than 90% seen once. Sequencing used T cells isolated from PBMCs. These receptors came from a human donor in good health. Some clones in this sample may be carry-over from other donors' samples.

This clone was observed a single time. This chain uses TRBV2 with TRBJ1-2, with 8 bases identical to TRBD1. The CDR3 is 14 residues long. Per germline, CDR1 SNHLY and CDR2 FYNNEI. Unmatched junction bases numbered 1, after V lost 0 bases and J lost 4 bases. The CDR3 nucleotides read TGTGCCAGCAGTGAAGCGACAGGGGCCTATGGCTACACCTTC. Protein: CASSEATGAYGYTF.

The rearrangement uses TRBV21-1 and TRBJ2-1; no check of the table's D call, TRBD2, against the DNA was made. TRBV21-1 is annotated as a pseudogene. The CDR3 length is 14 residues. The CDR3 coding sequence is TGTGCCAGCGGGGGACTTAGCTCCTACAATGAGCAGTTCTTC. Amino acids: CASGGLSSYNEQFF.

The chain has TRBV2 and TRBJ2-2; the D gene is possibly TRBD2 (5 bases). CDR3 length: 15 amino acids. The V end lost 4 bases, the J end lost 0 bases, and 9 bases lay between the germline ends. Germline values: CDR1 SNHLY, CDR2 FYNNEI. CDR3 loop: CASSGEQTNTGELFF. The DNA of the CDR3 is TGTGCCAGCAGTGGGGAGCAGACGAACACCGGGGAGCTGTTTTTT.

The chain uses TRBV11-2 and TRBJ2-7, with D maybe TRBD1 (5 bases). Germline CDR1 is SGHAT and CDR2 is FQNNGV. The CDR3 has 14 amino acids. The V and J ends lost 1 base and 3 bases respectively, with 10 bases between them. CDR3 DNA sequence: TGTGCCAGCAGCTTAGGACCTCAGGGCTACGAGCAGTACTTC. Its translation: CASSLGPQGYEQYF.

This chain joins TRBV7-3 and TRBJ2-1, with 9 bases aligning to TRBD1. The CDR3 has 12 residues. Looked up from germline, CDR1 is SGHTA and CDR2 is FQGTGA. V lost 8 bases and J lost 7; bases outside the gene matches: 3. As DNA, the CDR3 is TGTGCCAGCGGACAGGGGTGGAATGAGCAGTTCTTC. This translates into CASGQGWNEQFF.

This chain uses TRBV7-2 with TRBJ1-1; 7 bases align to TRBD1. The germline CDR1 and CDR2 sequences are SGHTA and FQGNSA. With 2 bases clipped from V and 3 bases from J, the junction kept 6 bases outside the gene matches. The CDR3 extends over 15 amino acids. CDR3 loop: CASSLRGREDTEAFF. CDR3 DNA: TGTGCCAGCAGCTTAAGGGGGCGCGAAGACACTGAAGCTTTCTTT.

The chain uses TRBV7-3 and TRBJ2-1; 13 bases fit TRBD2. Germline values: CDR1 SGHTA, CDR2 FQGTGA. V lost 5 bases and J lost 8; bases outside the gene matches: 6. The CDR3 consists of 15 residues. The CDR3 DNA follows: TGTGCCAGCAGCCCGAGGACTAGCGGGAGCCATGAGCAGTTCTTC. It encodes CASSPRTSGSHEQFF.

This clone was seen a single time. The rearrangement links TRBV4-2 to TRBJ1-4, with D unresolved. With 0 bases removed from V and 8 bases from J, the gap between germline ends came to 7 bases. CDR1 is LGHNA, CDR2 YNFKEQ, per germline. The CDR3 sequence is 13 residues long. CDR3 region: CASSQDSREKLFF. Here the CDR3 DNA reads TGTGCCAGCAGCCAAGATTCCAGGGAAAAACTGTTTTTT.

The chain joins TRBV19 to TRBJ2-3; tentatively, D is TRBD2 (6 bases). The ends were cut back, 7 bases at V and 5 bases at J, with 19 bases in the middle. The CDR3 runs to 15 residues. Germline V CDR1 and CDR2: LNHDA, SQIVND (reference sequence). In DNA, the CDR3 is TGTGCCAGTAAGTTAGTGGGAGGCCGCGTAGATACGCAGTATTTT. This gives the protein CASKLVGGRVDTQYF.

This rearrangement joins TRBV28 to TRBJ1-5; no clear D gene. Germline assignment: CDR1 MDHEN and CDR2 SYDVKM. The CDR3 contains 15 residues. Deletions cut 3 bases from V and 3 bases from J, with 12 bases between. CDR3 residues: CASSFRREVNQPQHF. The CDR3 bases are TGTGCCAGCAGTTTCCGTCGGGAGGTCAATCAGCCCCAGCATTTT.

This clone was observed a few times. The genes are TRBV28 and TRBJ2-1, with 10 bases that match TRBD2. CDR1 MDHEN and CDR2 SYDVKM come from the germline V gene. Germline trimming cut 4 bases from V and 6 bases from J; bases unmatched to any gene: 12. The CDR3 loop spans 17 amino acids. The CDR3, as DNA: TGTGCCAGCAGTTCCATACTAGCGGGGAGCATCCCCAATGAGCAGTTCTTC. This sequence encodes CASSSILAGSIPNEQFF.

The chain employs TRBV19 and TRBJ2-3; TRBD1 matches 8 bases. The V gene end was trimmed by 10 bases and the J gene end by 2 bases; junction bases not matched to a gene: 11. Germline V gene data show CDR1 as LNHDA and CDR2 as SQIVND (reference sequence). There are 15 residues in the CDR3. The CDR3 loop reads CATDRGVGPTDTQYF. The CDR3 DNA is TGTGCCACCGACAGGGGAGTGGGCCCCACAGATACGCAGTATTTT.

The V call is TRBV4-1, the J call TRBJ2-7; 8 bases match TRBD1. The CDR3 totals 17 residues. CDR1 and CDR2 (germline): MGHRA, YSYEKL. J was trimmed by 0 bases and V by 2 bases; bases with no gene match: 9. The CDR3 region is CASSQSMDRDISYEQYF. In DNA, the CDR3 is TGCGCCAGCAGCCAATCCATGGACAGGGACATCTCCTACGAGCAGTACTTC.

This chain uses TRBV5-1 with TRBJ2-6; D may be TRBD1 (6 bases). Trimming stripped 4 bases from V and 4 bases from J, with 21 bases between. The CDR3 length is 18 residues. Germline CDR1 and CDR2: SGHRS and YFSETQ. The CDR3 loop reads CASSGSGVTGAGANVLTF. The CDR3 DNA reads TGCGCCAGCAGCGGATCAGGGGTAACGGGCGCCGGGGCCAACGTCCTGACTTTC.

The V gene is TRBV6-5, the J gene TRBJ1-2; the D gene is possibly TRBD1 (6 bases). The CDR3 runs 14 residues. Per the germline V gene, CDR1 is MNHEY and CDR2 is SVGAGI. Trimming left V 6 bases short and J 8 bases short, with 19 bases between. The chain's CDR3 is CASSPGPGERGYTF. The CDR3 DNA reads as TGTGCCAGCAGCCCCGGCCCAGGGGAAAGGGGCTACACCTTC.

The J gene is TRBJ2-3, the V gene TRBV7-8, with D uncertain. The V gene lost 0 bases and the J gene lost 6 bases, with 10 bases spanning the gap. The CDR3 contains 14 residues. Germline V gene lookup returns CDR1 SGHVS and CDR2 FQNEAQ. The CDR3, as DNA: TGTGCCAGCAGCTTAGCGTTCGTCGGGGATACGCAGTATTTT. It specifies CASSLAFVGDTQYF. The full variable domain, its missing parts supplied by reference TRBV7-8 and TRBJ2-3, is GAGVSQSPRYKVAKRGQDVALRCDPISGHVSLFWYQQALGQGPEFLTYFQNEAQLDKSGLPSDRFFAERPEGSVSTLKIQRTQQEDSAVYLCASSLAFVGDTQYFGPGTRLTVL.

The rearrangement uses TRBV29-1 and TRBJ2-5, with a weak D call TRBD2 (6 bases). The CDR3 has 14 amino acids. The germline CDR1 and CDR2 sequences are SQVTM and ANQGSEA. Trimming shortened V by 7 bases and J by 4 bases, and 19 bases separated the two germline ends. The CDR3, as DNA: TGCAGCGGGATCATAGCGGCAAGGGGAGAGACCCAGTACTTC. Translating gives CSGIIAARGETQYF.

This rearrangement joins TRBV13 to TRBJ2-5, with TRBD1 identical over 12 bases. V shed 3 bases, J shed 5 bases, and the junction held 7 bases outside the gene matches. The CDR3 is 16 residues long. Germline-derived CDR1 and CDR2 are PRHDT and FYEKMQ (reference sequence). CDR3 in DNA: TGTGCCAGCAGCTTTCTGGGACAGGGGGCCTGGGAGACCCAGTACTTC. Translated, it gives CASSFLGQGAWETQYF.

V is TRBV11-3 and J is TRBJ1-1; perhaps TRBD1 as D (6 bases). V lost 3 bases and J 4 bases, leaving 9 bases between the germline ends. Germline CDR1 and CDR2: SGHNT and YENEEA. The CDR3 has 13 residues. CDR3 nucleotides: TGTGCCAGCAGCTTCAGGGGTGGCACTGAAGCTTTCTTT. This translates into CASSFRGGTEAFF. The full variable domain, completed using reference TRBV11-3 and TRBJ1-1, is EAGVVQSPRYKIIEKKQPVAFWCNPISGHNTLYWYLQNLGQGPELLIRYENEEAVDDSQLPKDRFSAERLKGVDSTLKIQPAELGDSAVYLCASSFRGGTEAFFGQGTRLTVV.

This clone showed up just a few times. J is TRBJ1-1 and V is TRBV19; D gene ambiguous. Trimming stripped 1 base from V and 5 bases from J, with 11 bases between. This CDR3 comprises 14 residues. The germline CDR1 and CDR2 sequences are LNHDA and SQIVND (reference sequence). The DNA for the CDR3 is TGTGCCAGTAGTATAGCCAGGTCGGGGACTGAAGCTTTCTTT. It is translated as CASSIARSGTEAFF.

This chain connects TRBV25-1 to TRBJ1-2; TRBD1 agrees at 8 bases. Germline CDR1 MGHDK, CDR2 SYGVNS. The CDR3 runs 18 residues. Germline trimming cut 4 bases from V and 1 base from J; bases unmatched to any gene: 14. This CDR3 reads CASSGLGAGGPFNYGYTF. The CDR3 region has the DNA TGTGCCAGCAGTGGGCTGGGGGCAGGGGGCCCCTTTAACTATGGCTACACCTTC.

This chain joins TRBV4-3 and TRBJ1-1; the D is unclear. This CDR3 has 13 amino acids. Trimming removed 0 bases at V and 3 bases at J, with 5 bases between. Germline loops: CDR1 LGHNA, CDR2 YSLEER. The CDR3: CASSQDRDTEAFF. CDR3 DNA: TGCGCCAGCAGCCAAGATCGCGACACTGAAGCTTTCTTT.

This chain links TRBV7-9 with TRBJ2-2; TRBD1 aligns across 8 bases. Trimming removed 10 bases from V and 6 bases from J; junction bases left unmatched: 13. Germline CDR1 is SEHNR and CDR2 is FQNEAQ (reference sequence). There are 15 residues in the CDR3. CDR3 loop: CANHRGEILAGELFF. The CDR3 DNA follows: TGTGCCAACCACAGGGGGGAAATCTTAGCCGGGGAGCTGTTTTTT.

This chain uses TRBV10-3 with TRBJ1-3; D is perhaps TRBD1 (6 bases). The CDR3 consists of 15 residues. V dropped 6 bases and J dropped 6 bases, with 18 bases sitting between them. Per germline, CDR1 ENHRY and CDR2 SYGVKD. In DNA, the CDR3 is TGTGCCATCAGCATACTGCTCCGACAGGAAAACACCATATATTTT. It encodes CAISILLRQENTIYF.

This chain uses TRBV5-1 with TRBJ2-1; 9 bases map to TRBD1. Unmatched junction bases numbered 11, after V lost 6 bases and J lost 7 bases. The CDR3 spans 15 residues. Germline CDR1 SGHRS, CDR2 YFSETQ. CDR3 sequence (DNA): TGCGCCAGCACCCGAGTCCGGGACAGGGTTAATGAGCAGTTCTTC. Translated, it gives CASTRVRDRVNEQFF.